The sequence of this T cell receptor beta chain was determined in a study of cytomegalovirus exposure and HLA in healthy donors. At the level of the study: Approximately 190 million T cells yielded 100 million to 130 million unique TCR beta sequences, as an earlier analysis found.

The CDR3 covers 15 residues. Looked up from germline, CDR1 is MNHEY and CDR2 is SVGAGI. Trimming cost V 7 bases and J 4 bases; bases outside gene matches: 9. The PCR employed 60 Vbeta primers together with 13 Jbeta primers. Sequencing was performed with immunoSEQ multiplex PCR; in TCRdb, only in-frame clones are kept and a portion is missing. Among approximately 290,000 clones, roughly 80% were seen once, and the ten largest hold roughly 0.3%. Study conclusions and caveats: Later analysis revealed greater clonal expansion in HLA-associated TCR beta chains than in equally common others. Excluded: some indistinguishable V segments such as TRBV6-2 and TRBV6-3.

On this clone itself: Antigen specificity is unknown.

This TCR was recovered from a girl aged 2 to 10 in good health and CMV-seronegative. The gene calls are TRBV6-5 and TRBJ1-5, with TRBD1 matching over 8 bases. Sequencing used PBMCs. The CDR3 sequence is CASTPGQGRNQPQHF. The CDR3 DNA is TGTGCCAGCACTCCCGGACAGGGTCGAAATCAGCCCCAGCATTTT.